The 17 T cell receptor beta chains below all came from one sample that was sequenced in a study of beta chain features in type 1 diabetes. Their recognized antigens are unknown. Notes on the study in general: Shortening that was moderate but significant affected the TCRB CDR3s of Type 1 diabetes patients in all four CD4+ subsets.

The investigators reverse transcribed all of the isolated RNA, so they sequenced expressed TCRB transcripts. Sequencing was performed with immunoSEQ multiplex PCR; in TCRdb, only in-frame clones are kept and a portion is missing. This sample yields about 390,000 clones, of which around a tenth are seen a single time; approximately 0.6% belongs to the top ten. The sequenced material came from central memory CD4+ T cells from blood. The receptor source for this set is a man younger than 45 with type 1 diabetes.

This sequence joins TRBV9 and TRBJ2-1, with D maybe TRBD1 (5 bases). Germline V gene lookup returns CDR1 SGDLS and CDR2 YYNGEE. Trimming took 4 bases from V and 9 from J, leaving 14 bases between them. This CDR3 comprises 13 residues. CDR3 sequence: CASSPQGEGEQFF. Here the CDR3 DNA reads TGTGCCAGCAGCCCCCAGGGTGAAGGTGAGCAGTTCTTC.

Only a few counts were recorded for this clone. The rearrangement links TRBV4-2 to TRBJ2-3; D gene uncertain. Germline V CDR1 and CDR2: LGHNA, YNFKEQ. Trimming shortened V by 1 base and J by 2 bases, and 4 bases separated the two germline ends. This CDR3 contains 13 residues. This CDR3 reads CASSQATTDTQYF. As DNA, the CDR3 is TGTGCCAGCAGCCAAGCAACCACAGATACGCAGTATTTT.

The V call is TRBV6-5, the J call TRBJ2-3, with TRBD2 identical over 8 bases. CDR1 is MNHEY and CDR2 is SVGAGI in the germline V gene. V was pared by 5 bases and J by 5 bases, with 9 bases of the junction left unmatched. This CDR3 is built from 15 residues. The CDR3 sequence: CASSRAGAYRDTQYF. DNA for the CDR3: TGTGCCAGCAGTCGAGCGGGAGCGTATAGAGATACGCAGTATTTT.

The rearrangement uses TRBV29-1 and TRBJ2-3, with 8 bases aligning to TRBD2. The CDR3 consists of 14 residues. Germline V gene data show CDR1 as SQVTM and CDR2 as ANQGSEA. Unmatched junction bases numbered 6, after V lost 6 bases and J lost 1 base. This chain's CDR3 is CSVQLAVGTDTQYF. The CDR3 DNA reads as TGCAGCGTCCAACTAGCGGTTGGCACAGATACGCAGTATTTT.

The gene calls are TRBV5-3 and TRBJ1-2, with a weak D call TRBD1 (6 bases). TRBV5-3 belongs to the ORF category, with a function that is uncertain. V gave up 4 bases and J gave up 3 bases, with 10 bases separating them. There are 13 residues in the CDR3. CDR3 in DNA: TGTGCCAGAAGCGGAAACAGGGACTATGGCTACACCTTC. Residues: CARSGNRDYGYTF.

The CDR3 nucleotides read TGTGCCAGTAGTATTTCCAGGGGGGGCAATCAGCCCCAGCATTTT. It yields the protein CASSISRGGNQPQHF. This rearrangement joins TRBV19 to TRBJ1-5; the match to TRBD1 covers 7 bases. The CDR3 is made up of 15 amino acids. Losses at the gene ends were 3 bases for V and 2 bases for J; bases not matched to a gene: 4. Per germline, CDR1 LNHDA and CDR2 SQIVND (reference sequence).

For this clone: The sample carries other DNA sequences with the same CDR3. The chain links TRBV5-1 to TRBJ2-2; 7 bases fit TRBD1. The CDR3 has 13 amino acids. The trim removed 4 bases at V and 5 bases at J, leaving 2 bases unmatched. From germline, CDR1 is SGHRS and CDR2 YFSETQ. CDR3 sequence: CASSLQGTGELFF. The CDR3 DNA sequence: TGCGCCAGCAGCCTACAGGGGACCGGGGAGCTGTTTTTT.

This clone appeared a few times. V gene TRBV4-3 combines with J gene TRBJ2-6; the D gene is possibly TRBD1 (6 bases). The CDR3 has 18 residues. Looked up from germline, CDR1 is LGHNA and CDR2 is YSLEER. The V gene lost 5 bases and the J gene lost 4 bases, with 21 bases spanning the gap. CDR3 sequence (DNA): TGCGCCAGCAGCGTCCGGACAGCGGCGTACTCGGGGGCCAACGTCCTGACTTTC. Protein product: CASSVRTAAYSGANVLTF.

This clone has just a few counts. V is TRBV5-4 and J is TRBJ1-4; maybe TRBD1 (6 bases). Germline V CDR1 and CDR2: SGHNT, YYREEE (reference sequence). The germline V and J ends were trimmed by 3 bases and 8 bases, with 17 bases remaining between them. This CDR3 is 15 amino acids long. This CDR3 reads CASSSGTTMGEKLFF. CDR3 nucleotides: TGTGCCAGCAGCTCGGGGACAACTATGGGGGAAAAACTGTTTTTT.

The chain carries TRBV18 and TRBJ2-5, with D possibly being TRBD2 (6 bases). The CDR3 is 13 amino acids. Germline V gene sequence: CDR1 KGHSH, CDR2 LQKENI. Trimming stripped 3 bases from V and 11 bases from J, with 16 bases between. The CDR3 protein is CASSPLRDSGQYF. The CDR3, as DNA: TGTGCCAGCTCACCCTTACGGGACTCGGGGCAGTACTTC.

The gene calls are TRBV7-9 and TRBJ2-7, with TRBD2 as a possible D gene (5 bases). Looked up from germline, CDR1 is SEHNR and CDR2 is FQNEAQ (reference sequence). V lost 6 bases, J lost 3 bases, and 12 bases lay in between. CDR3 length equals 13 residues. The DNA for the CDR3 is TGTGCCAGCAGGTACTCCGAGGGCTACGAGCAGTACTTC. This gives the protein CASRYSEGYEQYF.

The CDR3 DNA sequence: TGTGCCACCCAAAGGGAACTTCTTTACGAGCAGTACTTC. Its protein product is CATQRELLYEQYF. The rearrangement joins TRBV6-5 to TRBJ2-7; the D is unclear. V shed 10 bases and J shed 4 bases, with 17 bases lying between them. The CDR3 has 13 amino acids. Germline CDR1 is MNHEY and CDR2 is SVGAGI.

This clone was recorded a few times. The J gene is TRBJ2-5, the V gene TRBV4-2; D not resolved. The CDR3 spans 13 residues. V lost 4 bases and J lost 1, with 7 bases in between. CDR1 is LGHNA, CDR2 YNFKEQ, per germline. The CDR3 region is CASSRLIQETQYF. The CDR3 nucleotides read TGTGCCAGCAGCCGCCTCATCCAAGAGACCCAGTACTTC.

This clone came up many times. This chain links TRBV29-1 with TRBJ1-1, with D tentatively TRBD1 (5 bases). Germline values: CDR1 SQVTM, CDR2 ANQGSEA. CDR3 length: 15 amino acids. V lost 5 bases and J lost 5, with 21 bases in between. CDR3 coding DNA: TGCAGCGTTTCCCCGGGACGTCTAAGGTGGACTGAAGCTTTCTTT. Amino acids: CSVSPGRLRWTEAFF.

This clone was found a few times. The chain has TRBV6-5 and TRBJ1-4, with 9 bases matching TRBD1. Unmatched junction bases numbered 3, after V lost 2 bases and J lost 11 bases. Germline loops: CDR1 MNHEY, CDR2 SVGAGI. The CDR3 is 13 amino acids. CDR3 region: CASSYRDRDKLFF. The CDR3, as DNA: TGTGCCAGCAGTTACCGGGACAGGGACAAACTGTTTTTT.

In this sample, this clone turned up a few times. The CDR3 reads CASSLGDGDTQYF. CDR3 sequence (DNA): TGTGCCAGCAGCCTCGGTGACGGGGATACGCAGTATTTT. The chain recombines TRBV7-3 with TRBJ2-3; D gene unclear. Germline values: CDR1 SGHTA, CDR2 FQGTGA. This CDR3 has 13 amino acids. Trimming took 5 bases from V and 6 from J, leaving 12 bases between them. The full variable domain, in which reference TRBV7-3 and TRBJ2-3 provide the parts outside the CDR3, is GAGVSQTPSNKVTEKGKYVELRCDPISGHTALYWYRQSLGQGPEFLIYFQGTGAADDSGLPNDRFFAVRPEGSVSTLKIQRTERGDSAVYLCASSLGDGDTQYFGPGTRLTVL.

There are a few counts of this clone. At one end, the junction sequence differs from germline, possibly due to a read error. This sequence joins TRBV5-4 and TRBJ2-4; 8 bases agree with TRBD1. The length of the CDR3 is 15 residues. Germline CDR1 reads SGHNT; CDR2 reads YYREEE (reference sequence). The CDR3 loop reads CASSQGPDRDDIQYF. CDR3 bases: TGCGCCAGCAGCCAAGGCCCGGACAGGGACGACATTCAGTACTTC.